The T cell receptor beta chain under discussion was sequenced for a study of T cell responses to AZD1222 COVID-19 vaccine. Some clones are missing from TCRdb's copy, which holds only in-frame ones; the method was immunoSEQ multiplex PCR. The sample lists over 90,000 clones, 91% occurring once. Trimming at V came to 3 bases and at J to 1 base, leaving 4 bases not matched to a gene. The CDR3 extends over 16 amino acids. Germline CDR1 and CDR2: SGHKS and YYEKEE (reference sequence). The TCR originated in an adult in good health. Source: peripheral blood, taken on day 0 of AZD1222 vaccination. This rearrangement joins TRBV5-5 to TRBJ2-7; 13 bases agree with TRBD2. The CDR3 DNA reads as TGTGCCAGCAGCTCGGGACTAGCGGGAATATCCTACGAGCAGTACTTC. It encodes CASSSGLAGISYEQYF.